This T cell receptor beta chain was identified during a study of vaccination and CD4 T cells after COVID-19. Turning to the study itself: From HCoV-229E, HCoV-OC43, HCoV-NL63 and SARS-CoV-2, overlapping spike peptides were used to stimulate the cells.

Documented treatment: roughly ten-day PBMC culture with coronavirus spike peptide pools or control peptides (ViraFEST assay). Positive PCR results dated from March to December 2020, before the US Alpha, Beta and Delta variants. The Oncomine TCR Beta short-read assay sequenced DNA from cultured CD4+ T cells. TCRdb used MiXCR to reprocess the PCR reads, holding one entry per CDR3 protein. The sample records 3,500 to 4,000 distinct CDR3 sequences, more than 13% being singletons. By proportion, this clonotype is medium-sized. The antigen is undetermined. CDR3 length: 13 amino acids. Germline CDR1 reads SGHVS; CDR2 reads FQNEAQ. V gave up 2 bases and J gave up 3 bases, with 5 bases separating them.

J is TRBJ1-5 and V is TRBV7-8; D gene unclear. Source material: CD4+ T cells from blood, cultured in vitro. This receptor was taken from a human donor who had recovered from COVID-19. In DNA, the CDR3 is TGTGCCAGCAGCTTAAGGGACAATCAGCCCCAGCATTTT. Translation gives CASSLRDNQPQHF. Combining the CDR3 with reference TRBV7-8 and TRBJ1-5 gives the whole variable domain GAGVSQSPRYKVAKRGQDVALRCDPISGHVSLFWYQQALGQGPEFLTYFQNEAQLDKSGLPSDRFFAERPEGSVSTLKIQRTQQEDSAVYLCASSLRDNQPQHFGDGTRLSIL.